This T cell receptor (beta chain) was documented in a study of cytomegalovirus exposure and HLA in healthy donors. In the study overall: Previous work identified roughly 120 million unique TCR beta sequences from about 200 million T cells.

The PCR made use of 60 Vbeta and 13 Jbeta primers. Methods used by the authors: An analysis performed later counted 75 million to 80 million unique TCR beta chains (approximately 12 million of them shared). This table comes from immunoSEQ multiplex PCR, and its TCRdb copy is limited to in-frame clones, with some not included. Clonal size and the V and J genes are those of that table, whereas D and trimming came from the DNA. The data hold 110,000 or so clones, with 70% to 85% observed a single time. The CDR3 sequence is 15 residues long. Trimming removed 5 bases from V and 6 bases from J, with 19 bases in between. CDR1 and CDR2 from the germline V gene are KGHSH and LQKENI. General observations from the study: Apparent HLA restriction characterized most CMV-associated TCR beta chains in a later analysis. Overall, roughly 150 TCR beta chains were annotated as cytomegalovirus-associated.

This clone was seen only once. Its antigen is unidentified. This TCR came from a woman aged 40-49 years in good health and CMV-seropositive. Sequencing used PBMCs. The chain combines TRBV18 with TRBJ1-1; D remains unclear. In DNA, the CDR3 is TGTGCCAGCTCAACCAACAGAATGGTTCTCGCTGAAGCTTTCTTT. Its translation is CASSTNRMVLAEAFF.